This T cell receptor beta chain was observed in a study of CD8 T cells in Susac syndrome. Treatment-naive patients with stable or active relapsing-remitting disease served as multiple sclerosis controls. Negative magnetic isolation gave CD8+ and CD4+ cells; FACS enriched CD8+ TEMRA. The CDR3 contains 15 residues. V gave up 1 base and J gave up 2 bases, with 12 bases separating them. The V gene's germline CDR1 is SGHTA and CDR2 FQGNSA. With random hexamers, roughly 0.45 to 1 ug RNA was reverse transcribed. TCRdb reanalysed the immunoSEQ multiplex PCR reads using MiXCR and keeps one entry per CDR3 protein. The data hold more than 65,000 distinct CDR3 sequences, with around 95% observed a single time.

The chain is built from TRBV7-2 and TRBJ2-7; possible D gene TRBD2, 7 bases. Sequenced sample: CD8+ T cells from PBMCs. This clonotype was obtained from a human donor with multiple sclerosis. The CDR3 bases are TGTGCCAGCAGCTTAGGCGGGGGCGCACCCTACGAGCAGTACTTC. It specifies CASSLGGGAPYEQYF.